This T cell receptor beta chain was found in a study of blood T cell repertoires in COVID-19 (TCRdb year 2020). About the full investigation: The collaborator samples originated in the United States, Italy and Spain and spanned the acute and convalescent phases of COVID-19. The material from the prospective study consisted of cDNA or gDNA derived from T cells, B-cell-depleted T cells, or PBMCs. Deeply sampled blood TCRbeta repertoires from subjects exposed to, actively infected with, or recovered from COVID-19 were included in the dataset. A freely available public database, intended as a resource for researchers studying the immune response to SARS-CoV-2, is where the repertoires were released. Samples were obtained from the ongoing ImmuneRACE study (first 160 participants) and from about 1,300 subjects provided by 6 global collaborators. A de-identified subject ID, COVID-19 status, age in years and sex were almost always included in the sample metadata. HLA class I and class II types, where available, came from metadata supplied by the sample provider rather than from assay-based typing.

TCRbeta CDR3 regions were amplified from genomic DNA using the immunoSEQ Assay, a bias-controlled multiplex PCR. The study's processing was this. Within the assay, amplification of reference gene primers was used to estimate how many nucleated cells each sample contained. To quantify the absolute abundance of each unique TCRbeta CDR3 rearrangement, sequence reads were collapsed and filtered. For each sample, productive Simpson clonality was calculated as the square root of Simpson's diversity index across productive rearrangements. TCRdb obtained this table from immuneACCESS and retained in-frame rearrangements with V and J assigned. These tables miss some clones; where compared with another copy, unresolved V genes account for less than half of the shortfall, and the remainder is unexplained. Clonal size and the V and J genes are those of that table, whereas D and trimming came from the DNA. A total of just over 150,000 clones appear in this sample, about four fifths of them only once. The ten largest account for about 0.58% of the sample.

The paper as a whole reports these results and caveats: Clinical and demographic metadata were provided uncurated, with the amount varying by source and participant.

The collaborating institutions used their own protocols to collect whole blood in K2EDTA tubes. For TCRbeta analysis, collaborator samples were shipped as frozen whole blood, as isolated PBMCs, or as DNA extracted from either sample type. Note on this clone: Its antigen target is currently unknown. Base qualities are not provided; no much larger clone lies one nucleotide away.

As encoded in the germline V gene, CDR1 is SGHVS while CDR2 is FNYEAQ. The germline V and J ends show losses of 5 bases and 0 bases respectively, and no gene match explains 6 bases of the junction. The CDR3 runs 15 amino acids, cysteine and phenylalanine included. Just CDR3 DNA is preserved here, 45 bases in frame from base 1. The source material was peripheral blood. The rearranged segments are TRBV7-6 and TRBJ2-7, with 8 bases matching TRBD1. The receptor was isolated from a man in his 60s with acute or convalescent COVID-19. The CDR3 reads CASSSDRGFSYEQYF. The nucleotides read TGTGCCAGCAGCAGCGACAGGGGATTCTCCTACGAGCAGTACTTC.